The source of this T cell receptor (beta chain) is a study of blood T cell repertoires in COVID-19. Study information: The cDNA or gDNA used as material had been derived from T cells, B-cell-depleted T cells, or PBMCs.

The ends lost 3 bases at V and 5 bases at J; junction bases unmatched: 12. The CDR3 extends over 16 amino acids. CDR1 is MGHRA, CDR2 YSYEKL, per germline. As handled by the study authors: Estimated nucleated cell counts came from reference gene primer amplification. Some clones are missing from TCRdb's copy, which holds only in-frame ones; the method was immunoSEQ multiplex PCR. V, J and clone size are taken as reported in that table, and D and trimming were inferred from the DNA itself. The data contain some 76,000 clones, 82% of them seen just once; the ten biggest clones take up 11%. Sequenced material: peripheral blood. The clonotype originates from a man aged 50 to 59 with acute or convalescent COVID-19. The chain recombines TRBV4-1 with TRBJ1-2, with 7 bases fitting TRBD1. CDR3 bases: TGCGCCAGCAGCCACCCCTCCGGACAGGCAGTTTATGGCTACACCTTC. Its protein is CASSHPSGQAVYGYTF.